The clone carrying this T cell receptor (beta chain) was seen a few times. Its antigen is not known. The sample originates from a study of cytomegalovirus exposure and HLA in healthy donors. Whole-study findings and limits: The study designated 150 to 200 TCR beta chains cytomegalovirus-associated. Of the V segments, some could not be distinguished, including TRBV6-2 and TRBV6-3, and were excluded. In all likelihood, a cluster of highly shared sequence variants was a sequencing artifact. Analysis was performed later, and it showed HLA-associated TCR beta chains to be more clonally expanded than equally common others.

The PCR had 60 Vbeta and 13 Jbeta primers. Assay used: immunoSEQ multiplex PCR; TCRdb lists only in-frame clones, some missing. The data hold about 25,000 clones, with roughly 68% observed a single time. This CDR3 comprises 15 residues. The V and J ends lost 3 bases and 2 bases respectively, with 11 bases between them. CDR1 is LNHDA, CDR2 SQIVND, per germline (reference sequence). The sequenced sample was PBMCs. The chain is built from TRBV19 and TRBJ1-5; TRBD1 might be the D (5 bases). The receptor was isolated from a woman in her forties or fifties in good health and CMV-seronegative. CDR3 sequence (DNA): TGTGCCAGTAGTATGTCGGGGGACCGCAATCAGCCCCAGCATTTT. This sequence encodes CASSMSGDRNQPQHF.